Listed below are T cell receptor beta chains from one sample, sequenced in a study of blood T cell repertoires in COVID-19. The protocol was immunoSEQ multiplex PCR, while the TCRdb copy is restricted to in-frame clones and leaves out a portion. This table holds roughly 200,000 clones, about nine tenths found once. Specimen: PBMCs or T cells enriched from blood (not recorded which). The receptors derive from a young man with acute COVID-19. CDR3s include the opening cysteine and the closing phenylalanine or tryptophan. Each record gives: CDR3 DNA, CDR3 protein, clone size, V gene, D gene, CDR3 length, J gene. D genes are given only for firm matches. Clone size is given for some rows only: seen once, a few or many times, or a class if the clone is expanded.

TGTGCCAGCAGGGGACAGACCTTTAGCAATCAGCCCCAGCATTTT	CASRGQTFSNQPQHF	few	TRBV2	TRBD1	15	TRBJ1-5
TGTGCCAGTAAAAGTGAGAATGCGGGCGGGAGGGCGAATGAGCAGTTCTTC	CASKSENAGGRANEQFF	-	TRBV19	TRBD2	17	TRBJ2-1
TGTGCCAGCAGCTCCCCGACCGACCCGTCAGCGGCTTACTCCTACGAGCAGTACTTC	CASSSPTDPSAAYSYEQYF	-	TRBV11-3	-	19	TRBJ2-7
TGTGCCAGCAGCGGACAGGGTGGGGAAAAACTGTTTTTT	CASSGQGGEKLFF	-	TRBV6-5	TRBD1	13	TRBJ1-4
TGTGCCAGCAGTTCCGGGACAGGGGTTGAAGCTTTCTTT	CASSSGTGVEAFF	-	TRBV27	TRBD1	13	TRBJ1-1
TGTGCCTGGACCCCGACTAGCGTAAACAATGAGCAGTTCTTC	CAWTPTSVNNEQFF	-	TRBV30	TRBD2	14	TRBJ2-1
TGCGCCAGCAGCCAAGATCCGGGCGGGAGTTTTACTGAGCAGTTCTTC	CASSQDPGGSFTEQFF	-	TRBV4-3	TRBD2	16	TRBJ2-1
TGTGCCAGCAGCTCCCGGGACAGCCCTAATTCACCCCTCCACTTT	CASSSRDSPNSPLHF	few	TRBV11-1	TRBD1	15	TRBJ1-6
TGTGCCTGGAGTGTAATGGCGGGCTATGGCTACACCTTC	CAWSVMAGYGYTF	-	TRBV30	-	13	TRBJ1-2
TGTGCCAGCAGTTCGACAGGGGATAATGGCTACACCTTC	CASSSTGDNGYTF	-	TRBV28	TRBD1	13	TRBJ1-2
TGCGCCAGCAGGGAGCCAGGGGCCTACAATGAGCAGTTCTTC	CASREPGAYNEQFF	-	TRBV5-1	-	14	TRBJ2-1
TGCGCCAGCAGCTTCACTAGCGGATACAATGAGCAGTTCTTC	CASSFTSGYNEQFF	-	TRBV4-3	TRBD2	14	TRBJ2-1
TGTGCCAGCAGTGGGCCAACCGGGACAGGGATTATGAACGGCTACACCTTC	CASSGPTGTGIMNGYTF	-	TRBV25-1	TRBD1	17	TRBJ1-2
TGCGCCAGCAGCTTGGTAGCGGGAGGATCCTACGAGCAGTACTTC	CASSLVAGGSYEQYF	once	TRBV5-1	TRBD2	15	TRBJ2-7
TGTGCCAGCAGTGCGATCCCATTGTACGAGCAGTACTTC	CASSAIPLYEQYF	-	TRBV6-2/TRBV6-3	-	13	TRBJ2-7
TGCGCCAGCAGTGAGTCGAGTCCCTCCCTAGCGGGCTACAATGAGCAGTTCTTC	CASSESSPSLAGYNEQFF	-	TRBV10-1	TRBD2	18	TRBJ2-1
TGCGCCAGCAGGGCTAGCGGGGGCCGATCCTACGAGCAGTACTTC	CASRASGGRSYEQYF	-	TRBV10-2	TRBD2	15	TRBJ2-7
TGCGCCAGCAGCCCTCAAGGGGGGGGACAACCCCATGAGCAGTTCTTC	CASSPQGGGQPHEQFF	-	TRBV4-1	-	16	TRBJ2-1
TGTGCCAGCAGCCCGGACTCTTCCTACGAGCAGTACTTC	CASSPDSSYEQYF	-	TRBV5-6	-	13	TRBJ2-7
TGTGCCAGCACGGCCCCGGCAGGGGGGTCCTACGAGCAGTACTTC	CASTAPAGGSYEQYF	-	TRBV11-2	-	15	TRBJ2-7
TGCGCCAGCAGCTTCTCTGGACATTACCAAGAGACCCAGTACTTC	CASSFSGHYQETQYF	-	TRBV5-1	-	15	TRBJ2-5
TGCGCCAGCAGCCTTCGATGGGACAGGGACAATTCACCCCTCCACTTT	CASSLRWDRDNSPLHF	-	TRBV4-1	TRBD1	16	TRBJ1-6
TGTGCCAGCAGCTTGACAGGGACCGGGGCCTACGAGCAGTACTTC	CASSLTGTGAYEQYF	-	TRBV11-1	TRBD1	15	TRBJ2-7
TGTGCCAGCGGTCTAGGGGAATTAATCCCCGATACGCAGTATTTT	CASGLGELIPDTQYF	-	TRBV11-2	-	15	TRBJ2-3
TGTGCCAGCTCACCAAGGGGGAACACTGAAGCTTTCTTT	CASSPRGNTEAFF	-	TRBV18	-	13	TRBJ1-1
TGCGCCAGCAGCTTGTTTCGGGACACCGGGGAGCTGTTTTTT	CASSLFRDTGELFF	-	TRBV5-1	-	14	TRBJ2-2
TGTGCCAGCAGCCCGAGACAGGGGAATGAAAAACTGTTTTTT	CASSPRQGNEKLFF	-	TRBV14	TRBD1	14	TRBJ1-4
TGTGCCAGCTCGGTCCCCACCGGGACTAGCGATAACACAGATACGCAGTATTTT	CASSVPTGTSDNTDTQYF	-	TRBV9	TRBD2	18	TRBJ2-3
TGCGCCAGCAGCTCGGGGACACTACAAGAGACCCAGTACTTC	CASSSGTLQETQYF	-	TRBV5-1	-	14	TRBJ2-5
TGTGCCAGCTCACCACCGGACAGGGGGCTTGGAAACACCATATATTTT	CASSPPDRGLGNTIYF	-	TRBV18	TRBD1	16	TRBJ1-3
TGTGCCAGTAGTAGAGGACAGTACCCGGGCAATGAGCAGTTCTTC	CASSRGQYPGNEQFF	-	TRBV19	-	15	TRBJ2-1
TGTGCCAGCAGCTTACAGGGGCCCGGGGAGCTGTTTTTT	CASSLQGPGELFF	few	TRBV11-2	-	13	TRBJ2-2
TGTGCCAGCAGCCTCTTGGCGGCAGAACAAGAGACCCAGTACTTC	CASSLLAAEQETQYF	-	TRBV9	-	15	TRBJ2-5
TGTGCCACGACAGGAGCCGCACAAGATACGCAGTATTTT	CATTGAAQDTQYF	once	TRBV24-1	-	13	TRBJ2-3
TGTGCCACCAGTGGGACCGGGACAGGCCACGGCAATGAGCAGTTCTTC	CATSGTGTGHGNEQFF	-	TRBV24-1	TRBD1	16	TRBJ2-1